This T cell receptor (beta chain) was recovered during a study of blood T cell repertoires in COVID-19 (dated by TCRdb to 2018 to 2020). With regard to the full study: Samples covering the acute and convalescent phases of COVID-19 were provided by collaborators in the United States, Italy and Spain. The dataset comprised deeply sampled blood TCRbeta repertoires from subjects exposed to, actively infected with, or recovered from COVID-19. The prospective study material was composed of cDNA or gDNA derived from T cells, B-cell-depleted T cells, or PBMCs. The repertoires were made available in a free public database intended to serve as a resource for research on the immune response to SARS-CoV-2. Samples came from the ongoing ImmuneRACE study (first 160 participants) plus 1,254 subjects from 6 global collaborators. Sample metadata almost always included a de-identified subject ID, COVID-19 status, age in years and sex. Where available, HLA class I and class II types were taken from metadata supplied by the sample provider and were not determined by assay-based typing. The study at large found these results: How much clinical and demographic metadata was included differed by source and by participant, and the metadata was provided uncurated.

Note on this clone: The target of this receptor is not known. Base quality data are lacking; no much larger clone is found one base away.

TCRbeta CDR3 regions were amplified from genomic DNA by means of the immunoSEQ Assay, a bias-controlled multiplex PCR. The paper's data handling went like this. Nucleated cell counts per sample were estimated from amplification of reference gene primers within the assay. Sequence reads were collapsed and filtered to measure the absolute abundance of every unique TCRbeta CDR3 rearrangement. For each sample, productive Simpson clonality was calculated by taking the square root of Simpson's diversity index across productive rearrangements. TCRdb took this table from immuneACCESS and kept in-frame rearrangements with V and J called. Such tables lack part of the clones; where checked against another copy, unresolved V genes explain under half of the gap, and the rest is unexplained. That table is the source of V, J and clone size, and D and trimming were worked out from the DNA. This sample holds roughly 300,000 clones; about 82% were observed only once. Of the sample, more than 6% falls within the top ten clones.

Sequences MDHEN (CDR1) and SYDVKM (CDR2) are obtained from the germline V gene. Trimming accounts for 4 bases at V and 8 bases at J, while the number of junction bases matched to no gene is 10. Including cysteine and phenylalanine, the CDR3 has 15 amino acids. The kept DNA is CDR3 alone, 45 bases in frame from the first base. The collaborating institutions used their own protocols to collect whole blood in K2EDTA tubes. For TCRbeta analysis, collaborator samples were shipped as frozen whole blood, as isolated PBMCs, or as DNA extracted from either sample type. The TCR originated in a human donor in a cohort sampled during active COVID-19. The source material was peripheral blood. Here the chain combines TRBV28 and TRBJ2-1; TRBD1 fits 8 bases in the junction. The CDR3 reads as follows: CASSSTGTGGDEQFF. The bases are TGTGCCAGCAGTTCTACCGGGACAGGTGGGGATGAGCAGTTCTTC. Beyond the CDR3, the reference TRBV28 and TRBJ2-1 genes provide the residues; the full variable domain reads: DVKVTQSSRYLVKRTGEKVFLECVQDMDHENMFWYRQDPGLGLRLIYFSYDVKMKEKGDIPEGYSVSREKKERFSLILESASTNQTSMYLCASSSTGTGGDEQFFGPGTRLTVL.